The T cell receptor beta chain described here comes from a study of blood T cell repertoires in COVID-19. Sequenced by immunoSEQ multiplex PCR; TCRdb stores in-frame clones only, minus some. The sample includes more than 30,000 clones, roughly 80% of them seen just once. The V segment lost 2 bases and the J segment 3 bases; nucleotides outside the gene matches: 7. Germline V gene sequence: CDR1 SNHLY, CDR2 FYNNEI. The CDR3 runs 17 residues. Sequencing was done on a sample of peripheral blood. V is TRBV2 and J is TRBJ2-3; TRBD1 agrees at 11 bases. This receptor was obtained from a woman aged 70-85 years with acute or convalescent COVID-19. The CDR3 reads CASSETRTGGGTDTQYF. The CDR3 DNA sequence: TGTGCCAGCAGTGAAACCCGGACAGGGGGCGGAACAGATACGCAGTATTTT.